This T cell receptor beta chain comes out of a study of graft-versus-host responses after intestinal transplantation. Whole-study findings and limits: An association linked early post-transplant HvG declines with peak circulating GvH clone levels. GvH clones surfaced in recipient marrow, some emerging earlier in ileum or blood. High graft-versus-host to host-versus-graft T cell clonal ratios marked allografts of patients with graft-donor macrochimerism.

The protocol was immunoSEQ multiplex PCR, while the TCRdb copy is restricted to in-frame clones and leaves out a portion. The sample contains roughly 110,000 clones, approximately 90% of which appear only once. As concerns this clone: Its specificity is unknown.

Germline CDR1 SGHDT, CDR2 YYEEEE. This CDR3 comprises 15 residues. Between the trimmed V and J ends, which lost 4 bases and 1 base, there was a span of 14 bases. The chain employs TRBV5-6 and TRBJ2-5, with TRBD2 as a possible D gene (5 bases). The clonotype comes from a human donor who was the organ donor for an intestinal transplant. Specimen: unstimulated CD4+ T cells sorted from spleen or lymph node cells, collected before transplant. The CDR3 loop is CASSPLGSPQETQYF. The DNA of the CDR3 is TGTGCCAGCAGCCCTTTGGGGAGCCCCCAAGAGACCCAGTACTTC. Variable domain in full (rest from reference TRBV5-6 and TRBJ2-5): DAGVTQSPTHLIKTRGQQVTLRCSPKSGHDTVSWYQQALGQGPQFIFQYYEEEERQRGNFPDRFSGHQFPNYSSELNVNALLLGDSALYLCASSPLGSPQETQYFGPGTRLLVL.